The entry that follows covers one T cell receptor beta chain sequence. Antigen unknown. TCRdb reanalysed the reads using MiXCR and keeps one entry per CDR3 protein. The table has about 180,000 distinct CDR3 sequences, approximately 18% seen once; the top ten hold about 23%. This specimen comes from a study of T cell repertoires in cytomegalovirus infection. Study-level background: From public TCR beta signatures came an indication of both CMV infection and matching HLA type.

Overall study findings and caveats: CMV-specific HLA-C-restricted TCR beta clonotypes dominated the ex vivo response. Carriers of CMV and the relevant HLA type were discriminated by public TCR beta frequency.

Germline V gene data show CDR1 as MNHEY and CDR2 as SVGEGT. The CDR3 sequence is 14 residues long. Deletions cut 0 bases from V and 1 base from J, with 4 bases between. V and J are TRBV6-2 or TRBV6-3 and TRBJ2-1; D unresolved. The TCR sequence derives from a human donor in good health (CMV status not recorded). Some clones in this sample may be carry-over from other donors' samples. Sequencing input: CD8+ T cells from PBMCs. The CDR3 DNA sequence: TGTGCCAGCAGTTACTCCCATTCCTACAATGAGCAGTTCTTC. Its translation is CASSYSHSYNEQFF.